Presented here are 15 T cell receptor beta chains from one specimen sequenced in a study of cytomegalovirus exposure and HLA in healthy donors. PCR amplification relied on 60 Vbeta primers (plus 13 Jbeta primers). The protocol was immunoSEQ multiplex PCR, while the TCRdb copy is restricted to in-frame clones and leaves out a portion. The sample has 150,000 to 200,000 clones; roughly 80% are singletons. The sample taken for sequencing was PBMCs. All receptors derive from a male donor in good health and CMV-seronegative.

Points on this clone: The same CDR3 arises from other DNA sequences in this sample as well. V is TRBV7-9 and J is TRBJ2-2; perhaps TRBD2 as D (5 bases). The germline CDR1 and CDR2 sequences are SEHNR and FQNEAQ (reference sequence). The CDR3 extends over 15 amino acids. With 0 bases removed from V and 0 bases from J, the gap between germline ends came to 5 bases. CDR3: CASSLAGTNTGELFF. CDR3 nucleotides: TGTGCCAGCAGCTTAGCCGGGACGAACACCGGGGAGCTGTTTTTT.

The rearrangement uses TRBV29-1 and TRBJ1-1; D unresolved. CDR3 size: 13 residues. Deletions cut 3 bases from V and 1 base from J, with 9 bases between. Germline CDR1 is SQVTM and CDR2 is ANQGSEA. The CDR3 sequence is CSVDGVGNTEAFF. In DNA, the CDR3 is TGCAGCGTTGACGGTGTCGGGAACACTGAAGCTTTCTTT.

This sequence joins TRBV7-9 and TRBJ2-1; 7 bases line up with TRBD2. Germline V gene lookup returns CDR1 SEHNR and CDR2 FQNEAQ (reference sequence). The trim removed 2 bases at V and 3 bases at J, leaving 4 bases unmatched. This CDR3 has 15 residues. The CDR3 is CASSLMGEGYNEQFF. As DNA, the CDR3 is TGTGCCAGCAGCTTAATGGGGGAGGGCTACAATGAGCAGTTCTTC.

This chain uses TRBV4-1 with TRBJ2-1, with 8 bases that match TRBD2. Germline CDR1 is MGHRA and CDR2 is YSYEKL. The CDR3 runs 15 residues. After removal of 6 bases from V and 7 bases from J, the junction contained 11 bases not matched to a gene. CDR3 region: CASSPTSGPSNEQFF. The CDR3 coding sequence is TGCGCCAGCAGTCCCACTAGCGGACCGTCGAATGAGCAGTTCTTC.

The gene calls are TRBV28 and TRBJ1-5; 9 bases are a match to TRBD1. Germline V gene data show CDR1 as MDHEN and CDR2 as SYDVKM. The ends lost 3 bases at V and 9 bases at J; junction bases unmatched: 15. CDR3 length equals 17 residues. The CDR3: CASSFLTGQGFFRPQHF. CDR3 nucleotide sequence: TGTGCCAGCAGTTTCTTGACCGGACAGGGGTTTTTTCGGCCCCAGCATTTT.

The chain links TRBV6-4 to TRBJ1-1, with TRBD1 matching over 9 bases. Losses at the gene ends were 8 bases for V and 5 bases for J; bases not matched to a gene: 6. From germline, CDR1 is MRHNA and CDR2 SNTAGT. This CDR3 is 13 amino acids long. The CDR3 loop is CASGTGRETEAFF. Here the CDR3 DNA reads TGTGCCAGCGGGACAGGGAGAGAGACTGAAGCTTTCTTT.

CDR3 in amino acids: CSVDDARRGTF. The CDR3 DNA is TGCAGCGTTGACGACGCCCGCCGGGGGACCTTC. The rearrangement links TRBV29-1 to TRBJ1-2, with TRBD1 as a possible D gene (5 bases). V was trimmed by 3 bases and J by 14 bases, leaving 16 bases between them. Germline loops: CDR1 SQVTM, CDR2 ANQGSEA. The CDR3 spans 11 residues. The full variable domain, with the rest looked up from reference TRBV29-1 and TRBJ1-2, is SAVISQKPSRDICQRGTSLTIQCQVDSQVTMMFWYRQQPGQSLTLIATANQGSEATYESGFVIDKFPISRPNLTFSTLTVSNMSPEDSSIYLCSVDDARRGTFGSGTRLTVV.

The CDR3 sequence is CASSYIETGTGELFF. The CDR3 nucleotides read TGCGCCAGCAGCTATATAGAGACAGGGACCGGGGAGCTGTTTTTT. This sequence joins TRBV5-1 and TRBJ2-2, with 7 bases matching TRBD1. The CDR3 runs to 15 residues. The V gene's germline CDR1 is SGHRS and CDR2 YFSETQ. The V and J ends lost 3 bases and 5 bases, in that order; junction bases with no gene match: 7.

The J gene is TRBJ1-1, the V gene TRBV27; 7 bases are shared with TRBD1. Germline lookup yields CDR1 MNHEY and CDR2 SMNVEV (reference sequence). J gave up 5 bases and V 4 bases, and 16 bases lay outside the gene matches. The CDR3 spans 17 residues. The CDR3 spells CASSSYGGKGARTEAFF. CDR3 in DNA: TGTGCCAGCAGTTCCTACGGGGGTAAGGGGGCGAGGACTGAAGCTTTCTTT.

The chain links TRBV10-3 to TRBJ2-3; D is unresolved. Trimming left V 8 bases short and J 3 bases short, with 12 bases between. Germline V CDR1 and CDR2: ENHRY, SYGVKD. There are 13 residues in the CDR3. CDR3 coding DNA: TGTGCCATCCAAGACTCAGCAACAGATACGCAGTATTTT. This codes for CAIQDSATDTQYF.

The chain couples TRBV5-1 to TRBJ1-4; 11 bases map to TRBD1. J gave up 8 bases and V 5 bases, and 8 bases lay outside the gene matches. This CDR3 contains 15 residues. From germline, CDR1 is SGHRS and CDR2 YFSETQ. CDR3 sequence (DNA): TGCGCCAGCAGACCACTGGACAGGGGGCGAGAAAAACTGTTTTTT. Its protein is CASRPLDRGREKLFF.

This clone was observed a single time. This chain links TRBV5-4 with TRBJ2-1; possible D gene TRBD2, 7 bases. The CDR3 contains 16 residues. The germline CDR1 and CDR2 sequences are SGHNT and YYREEE (reference sequence). V was shortened by 0 bases and J by 5 bases, with 15 bases between the two germline ends. The CDR3 here is CASSLGGASGDNEQFF. CDR3 coding DNA: TGTGCCAGCAGCTTGGGGGGGGCTAGCGGCGACAATGAGCAGTTCTTC.

CDR3 in amino acids: CSVEGTGFQTQYF. The DNA for the CDR3 is TGCAGCGTTGAGGGGACAGGGTTTCAGACCCAGTACTTC. The chain is built from TRBV29-1 and TRBJ2-5, with 9 positions matching TRBD1. This CDR3 contains 13 residues. Trimming cost V 3 bases and J 6 bases; bases outside gene matches: 5. Germline V gene sequence: CDR1 SQVTM, CDR2 ANQGSEA.

The J gene is TRBJ1-5, the V gene TRBV29-1, with 9 bases matching TRBD1. V was clipped by 6 bases and J by 7 bases; unmatched bases: 10. CDR1 and CDR2 from the germline V gene are SQVTM and ANQGSEA. The CDR3 extends over 14 amino acids. The CDR3 DNA reads as TGCAGCGTGTCCTCGGGACAGGGTCAACAGCCCCAGCATTTT. Protein: CSVSSGQGQQPQHF.

The chain has TRBV4-3 and TRBJ2-4; 7 positions agree with TRBD2. This CDR3 spans 14 amino acids. CDR1 LGHNA and CDR2 YSLEER come from the germline V gene. With V trimmed by 2 bases and J by 9 bases, 7 bases remained unmatched. The CDR3, as DNA: TGCGCCAGCAGCCAATCTAGCGGTGCCGGCATTCAGTACTTC. Amino acids: CASSQSSGAGIQYF.